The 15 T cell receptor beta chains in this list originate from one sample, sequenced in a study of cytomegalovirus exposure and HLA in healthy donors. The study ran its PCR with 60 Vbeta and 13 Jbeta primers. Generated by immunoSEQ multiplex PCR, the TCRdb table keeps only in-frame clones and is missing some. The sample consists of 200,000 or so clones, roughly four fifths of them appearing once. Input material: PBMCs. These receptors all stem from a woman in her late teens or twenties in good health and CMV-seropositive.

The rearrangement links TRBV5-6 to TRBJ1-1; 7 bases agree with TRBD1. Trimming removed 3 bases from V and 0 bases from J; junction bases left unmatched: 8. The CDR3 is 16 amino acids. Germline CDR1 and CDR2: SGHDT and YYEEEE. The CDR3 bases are TGTGCCAGCAGCTCTACACAGGGGCGATTGAACACTGAAGCTTTCTTT. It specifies CASSSTQGRLNTEAFF.

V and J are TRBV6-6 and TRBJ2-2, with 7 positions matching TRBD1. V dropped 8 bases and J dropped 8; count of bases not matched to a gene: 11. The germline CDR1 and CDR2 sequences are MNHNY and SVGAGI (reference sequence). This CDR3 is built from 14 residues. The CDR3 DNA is TGTGCCAGCGACAAGGGGGCCCCGGGAGGGGAGCTGTTTTTT. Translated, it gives CASDKGAPGGELFF.

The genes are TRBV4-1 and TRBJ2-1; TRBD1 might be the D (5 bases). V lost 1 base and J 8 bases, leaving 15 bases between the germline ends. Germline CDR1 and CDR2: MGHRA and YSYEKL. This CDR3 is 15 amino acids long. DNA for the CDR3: TGCGCCAGCAGCCAAGTGGGCCAGGGTGGCGATGAGCAGTTCTTC. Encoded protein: CASSQVGQGGDEQFF.

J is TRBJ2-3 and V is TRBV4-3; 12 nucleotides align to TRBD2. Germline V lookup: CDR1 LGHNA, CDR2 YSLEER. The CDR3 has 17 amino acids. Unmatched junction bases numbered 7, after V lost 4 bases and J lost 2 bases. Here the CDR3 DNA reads TGCGCCAGCAGCCGAGAACTAGCGGGGGGCCCCACAGATACGCAGTATTTT. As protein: CASSRELAGGPTDTQYF.

Here the CDR3 reads CASRLGNSPLHF. The CDR3 DNA reads as TGTGCCAGCAGGCTCGGTAATTCACCCCTCCACTTT. The chain couples TRBV6-5 to TRBJ1-6, with D unclear. This CDR3 has 12 amino acids. V lost 6 bases and J 6 bases, leaving 6 bases between the germline ends. CDR1 and CDR2 (germline): MNHEY, SVGAGI.

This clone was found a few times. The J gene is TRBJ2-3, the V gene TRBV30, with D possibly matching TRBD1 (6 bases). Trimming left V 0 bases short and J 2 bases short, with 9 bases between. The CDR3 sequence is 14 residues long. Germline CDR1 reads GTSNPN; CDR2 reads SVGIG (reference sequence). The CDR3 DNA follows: TGTGCCTGGAGTGTACTGGGGGCCACAGATACGCAGTATTTT. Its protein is CAWSVLGATDTQYF. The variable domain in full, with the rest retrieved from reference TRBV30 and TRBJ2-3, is SQTIHQWPATLVQPVGSPLSLECTVEGTSNPNLYWYRQAAGRGLQLLFYSVGIGQISSEVPQNLSASRPQDRQFILSSKKLLLSDSGFYLCAWSVLGATDTQYFGPGTRLTVL.

CDR3 sequence: CAVSGPHGQHF. The DNA of the CDR3 is TGTGCCGTGAGTGGGCCCCATGGTCAGCATTTT. The rearrangement links TRBV30 to TRBJ1-5; unclear D gene. This CDR3 has 11 residues. V was trimmed by 8 bases and J by 13 bases, leaving 18 bases between them. CDR1 and CDR2 from the germline V gene are GTSNPN and SVGIG (reference sequence).

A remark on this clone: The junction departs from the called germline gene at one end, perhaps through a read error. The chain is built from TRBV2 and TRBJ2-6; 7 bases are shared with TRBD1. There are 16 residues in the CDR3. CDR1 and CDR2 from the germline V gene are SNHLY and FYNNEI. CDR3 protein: CASSARGGAGANGLTF. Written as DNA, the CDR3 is TGTGCCAGCAGCGCACGAGGGGGCGCTGGGGCCAACGGCCTGACTTTC. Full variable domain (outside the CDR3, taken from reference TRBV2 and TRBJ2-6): EPEVTQTPSHQVTQMGQEVILRCVPISNHLYFYWYRQILGQKVEFLVSFYNNEISEKSEIFDDQFSVERPDGSNFTLKIRSTKLEDSAMYFCASSARGGAGANGLTFGAGSRLTVL.

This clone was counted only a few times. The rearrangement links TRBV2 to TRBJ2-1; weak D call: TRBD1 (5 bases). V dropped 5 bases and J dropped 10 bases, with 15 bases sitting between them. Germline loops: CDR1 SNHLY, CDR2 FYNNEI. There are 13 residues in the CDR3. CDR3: CASSTKGYREQFF. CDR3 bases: TGTGCCAGCAGTACCAAGGGGTATAGGGAGCAGTTCTTC.

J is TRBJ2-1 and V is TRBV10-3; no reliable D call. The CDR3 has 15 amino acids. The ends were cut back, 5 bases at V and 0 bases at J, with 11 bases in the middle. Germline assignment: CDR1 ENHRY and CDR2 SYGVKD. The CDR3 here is CAISLATSSYNEQFF. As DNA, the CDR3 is TGTGCCATCAGTCTGGCCACAAGCTCCTACAATGAGCAGTTCTTC.

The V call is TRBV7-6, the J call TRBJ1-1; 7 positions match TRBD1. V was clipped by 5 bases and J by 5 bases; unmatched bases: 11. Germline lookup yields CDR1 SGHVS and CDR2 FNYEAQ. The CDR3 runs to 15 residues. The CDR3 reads CASSTVTGLGTEAFF. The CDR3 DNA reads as TGTGCCAGCAGCACGGTGACAGGGTTGGGGACTGAAGCTTTCTTT. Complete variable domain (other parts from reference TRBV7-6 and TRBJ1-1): GAGVSQSPRYKVTKRGQDVALRCDPISGHVSLYWYRQALGQGPEFLTYFNYEAQQDKSGLPNDRFSAERPEGSISTLTIQRTEQRDSAMYRCASSTVTGLGTEAFFGQGTRLTVV.

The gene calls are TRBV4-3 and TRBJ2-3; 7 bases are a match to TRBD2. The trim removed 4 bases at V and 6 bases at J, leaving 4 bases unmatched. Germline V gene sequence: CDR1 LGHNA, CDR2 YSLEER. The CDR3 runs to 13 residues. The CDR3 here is CASSRDYMDTQYF. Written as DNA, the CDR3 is TGCGCCAGCAGCCGGGACTATATGGATACGCAGTATTTT.

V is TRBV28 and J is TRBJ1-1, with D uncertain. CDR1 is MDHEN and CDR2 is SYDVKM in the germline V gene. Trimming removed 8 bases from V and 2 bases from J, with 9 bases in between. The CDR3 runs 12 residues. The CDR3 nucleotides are TGTGCCAGCTCGGACTTCAACACTGAAGCTTTCTTT. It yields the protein CASSDFNTEAFF.

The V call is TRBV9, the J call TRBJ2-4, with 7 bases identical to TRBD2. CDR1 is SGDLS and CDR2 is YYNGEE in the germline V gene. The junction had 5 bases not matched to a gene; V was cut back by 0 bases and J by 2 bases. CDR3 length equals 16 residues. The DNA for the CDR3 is TGTGCCAGCAGCGTAGATGGGAGGGAGACCAAAAACATTCAGTACTTC. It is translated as CASSVDGRETKNIQYF.

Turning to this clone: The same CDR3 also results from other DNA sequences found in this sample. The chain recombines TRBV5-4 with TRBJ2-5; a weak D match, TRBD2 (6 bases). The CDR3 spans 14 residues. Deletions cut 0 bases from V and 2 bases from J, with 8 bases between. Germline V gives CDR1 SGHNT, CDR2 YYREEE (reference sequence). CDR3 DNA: TGTGCCAGCAGCTTGGGGGGACTTCAAGAGACCCAGTACTTC. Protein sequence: CASSLGGLQETQYF.